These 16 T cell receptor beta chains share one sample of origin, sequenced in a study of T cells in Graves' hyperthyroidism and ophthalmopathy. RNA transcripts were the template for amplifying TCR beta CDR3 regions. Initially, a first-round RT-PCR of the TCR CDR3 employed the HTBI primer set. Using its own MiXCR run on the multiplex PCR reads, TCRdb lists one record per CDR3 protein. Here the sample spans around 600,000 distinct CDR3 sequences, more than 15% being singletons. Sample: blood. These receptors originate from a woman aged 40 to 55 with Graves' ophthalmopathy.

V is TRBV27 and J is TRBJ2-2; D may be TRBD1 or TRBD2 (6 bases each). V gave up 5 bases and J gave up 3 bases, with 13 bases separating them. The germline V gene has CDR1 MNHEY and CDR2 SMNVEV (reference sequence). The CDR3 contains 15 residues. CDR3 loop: CASSPSRGDTGELFF. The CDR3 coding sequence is TGTGCCAGCAGTCCCTCGAGGGGGGACACCGGGGAGCTGTTTTTT.

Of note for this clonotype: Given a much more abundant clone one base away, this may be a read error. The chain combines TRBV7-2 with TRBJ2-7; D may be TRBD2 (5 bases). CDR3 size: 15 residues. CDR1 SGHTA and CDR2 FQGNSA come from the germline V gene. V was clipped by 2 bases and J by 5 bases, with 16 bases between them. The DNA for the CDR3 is TGTACCAGCAGCTTAAGCCCGGGGATGATGAACGAGCAGTACTTC. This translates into CTSSLSPGMMNEQYF.

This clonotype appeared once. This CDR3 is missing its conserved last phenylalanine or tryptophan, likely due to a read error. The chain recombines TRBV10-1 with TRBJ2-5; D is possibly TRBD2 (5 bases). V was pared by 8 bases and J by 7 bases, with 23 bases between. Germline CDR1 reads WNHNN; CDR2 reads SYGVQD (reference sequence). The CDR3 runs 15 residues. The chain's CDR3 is CASPHSETISLTQYL. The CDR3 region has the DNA TGCGCCAGCCCCCATAGCGAGACTATATCTCTGACCCAGTACCTC.

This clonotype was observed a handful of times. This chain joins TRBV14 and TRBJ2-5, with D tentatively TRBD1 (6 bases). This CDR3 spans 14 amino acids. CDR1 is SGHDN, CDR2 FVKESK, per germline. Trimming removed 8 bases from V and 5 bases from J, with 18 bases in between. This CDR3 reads CASGLTGVSETQYF. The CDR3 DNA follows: TGTGCCAGCGGCCTGACAGGAGTTTCGGAGACCCAGTACTTC.

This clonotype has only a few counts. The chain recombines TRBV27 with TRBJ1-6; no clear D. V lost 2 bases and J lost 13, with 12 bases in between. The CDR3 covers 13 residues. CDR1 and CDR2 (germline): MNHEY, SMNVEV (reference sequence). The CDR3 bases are TGTGCCAGCAGTTTAAAGGGAAGTTCTCCCCTCCACTTT. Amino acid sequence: CASSLKGSSPLHF.

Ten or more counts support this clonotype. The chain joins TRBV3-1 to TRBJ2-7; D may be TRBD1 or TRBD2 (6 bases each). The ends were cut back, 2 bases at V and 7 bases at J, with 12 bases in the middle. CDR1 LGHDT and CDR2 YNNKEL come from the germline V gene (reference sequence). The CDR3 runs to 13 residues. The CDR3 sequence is CASSQPGAVEQYF. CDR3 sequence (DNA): TGTGCCAGCAGCCAACCGGGGGCTGTGGAGCAGTACTTC.

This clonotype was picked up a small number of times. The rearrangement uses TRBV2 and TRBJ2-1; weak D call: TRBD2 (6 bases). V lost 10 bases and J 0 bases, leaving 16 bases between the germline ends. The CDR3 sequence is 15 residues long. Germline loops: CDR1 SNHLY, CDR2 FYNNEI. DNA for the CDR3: TGTGCCACCTCGGCCCGACTAGTCTCCTACAATGAGCAGTTCTTC. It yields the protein CATSARLVSYNEQFF.

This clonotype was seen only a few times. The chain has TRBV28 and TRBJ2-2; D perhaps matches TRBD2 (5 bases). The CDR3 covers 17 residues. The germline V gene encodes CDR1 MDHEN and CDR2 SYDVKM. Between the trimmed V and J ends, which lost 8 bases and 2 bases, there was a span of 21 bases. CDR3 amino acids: CASRYRWGDLNTGELFF. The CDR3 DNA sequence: TGTGCCAGCCGATATCGATGGGGAGATCTTAACACCGGGGAGCTGTTTTTT.

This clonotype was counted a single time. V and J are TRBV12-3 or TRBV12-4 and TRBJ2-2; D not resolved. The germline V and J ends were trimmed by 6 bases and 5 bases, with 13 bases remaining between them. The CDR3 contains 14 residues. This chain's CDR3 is CASSLGYWTGELFF. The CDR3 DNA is TGTGCCAGCAGCCTAGGGTACTGGACCGGGGAGCTGTTTTTT.

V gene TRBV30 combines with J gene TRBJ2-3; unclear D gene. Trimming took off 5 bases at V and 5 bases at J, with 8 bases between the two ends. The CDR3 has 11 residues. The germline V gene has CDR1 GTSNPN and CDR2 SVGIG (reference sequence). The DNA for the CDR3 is TGTGCCTGGGCTCAATTAGATACGCAGTATTTT. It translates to CAWAQLDTQYF.

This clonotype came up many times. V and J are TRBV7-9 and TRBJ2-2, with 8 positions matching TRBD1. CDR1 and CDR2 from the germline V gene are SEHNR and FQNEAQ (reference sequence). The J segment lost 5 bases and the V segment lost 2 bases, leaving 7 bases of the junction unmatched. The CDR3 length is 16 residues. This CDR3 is CASSLSRDRTTGELFF. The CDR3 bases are TGTGCCAGCAGCTTAAGCCGGGACAGGACGACCGGGGAGCTGTTTTTT.

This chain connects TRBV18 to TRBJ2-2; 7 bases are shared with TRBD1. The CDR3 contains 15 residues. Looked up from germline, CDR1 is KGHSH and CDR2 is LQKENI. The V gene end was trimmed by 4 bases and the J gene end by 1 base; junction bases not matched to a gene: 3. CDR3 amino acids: CASSRRQGNTGELFF. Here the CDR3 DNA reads TGTGCCAGCTCACGCCGACAGGGGAACACCGGGGAGCTGTTTTTT.

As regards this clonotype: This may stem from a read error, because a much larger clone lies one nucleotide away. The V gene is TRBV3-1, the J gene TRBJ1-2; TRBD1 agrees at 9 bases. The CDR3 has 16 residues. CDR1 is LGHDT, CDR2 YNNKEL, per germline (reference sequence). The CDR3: CASRNYTGGTGDGHTF. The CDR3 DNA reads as TGTGCCAGCAGAAATTACACAGGGGGCACGGGTGATGGCCACACCTTC.

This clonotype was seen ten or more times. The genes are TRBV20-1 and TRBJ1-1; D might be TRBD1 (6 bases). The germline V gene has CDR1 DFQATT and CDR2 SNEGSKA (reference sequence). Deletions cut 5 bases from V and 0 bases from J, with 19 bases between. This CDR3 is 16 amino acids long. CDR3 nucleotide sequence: TGCAGTGCTGTCCCGCAACTCACAGGGCTGAACACTGAAGCTTTCTTT. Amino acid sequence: CSAVPQLTGLNTEAFF.

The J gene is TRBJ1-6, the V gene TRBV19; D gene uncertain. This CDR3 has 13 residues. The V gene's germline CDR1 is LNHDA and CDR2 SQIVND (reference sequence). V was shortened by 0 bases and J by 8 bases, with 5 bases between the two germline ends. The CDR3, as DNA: TGTGCCAGTAGTATAGAAGGCTATTCACCCCTCCACTTT. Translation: CASSIEGYSPLHF. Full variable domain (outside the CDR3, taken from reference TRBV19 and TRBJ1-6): DGGITQSPKYLFRKEGQNVTLSCEQNLNHDAMYWYRQDPGQGLRLIYYSQIVNDFQKGDIAEGYSVSREKKESFPLTVTSAQKNPTAFYLCASSIEGYSPLHFGNGTRLTVT.

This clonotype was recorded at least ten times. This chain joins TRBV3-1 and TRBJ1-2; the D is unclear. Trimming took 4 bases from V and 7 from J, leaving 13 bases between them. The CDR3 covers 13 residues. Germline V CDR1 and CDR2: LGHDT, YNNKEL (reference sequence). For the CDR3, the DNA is TGTGCCAGCAGCCTCCGGTCCCACGGTGGCTACACCTTC. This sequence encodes CASSLRSHGGYTF.